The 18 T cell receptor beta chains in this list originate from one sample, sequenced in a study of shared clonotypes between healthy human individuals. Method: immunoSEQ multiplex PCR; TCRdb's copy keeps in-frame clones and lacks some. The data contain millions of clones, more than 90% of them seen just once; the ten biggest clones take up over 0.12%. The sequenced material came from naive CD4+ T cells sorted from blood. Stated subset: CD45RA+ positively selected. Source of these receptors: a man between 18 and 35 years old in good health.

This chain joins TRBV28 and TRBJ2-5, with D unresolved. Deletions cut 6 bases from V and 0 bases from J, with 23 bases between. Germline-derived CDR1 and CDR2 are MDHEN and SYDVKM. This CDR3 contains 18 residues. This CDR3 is CASRLKAGGRTYQETQYF. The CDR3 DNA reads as TGTGCCAGCAGGCTTAAGGCCGGCGGCAGGACGTACCAAGAGACCCAGTACTTC. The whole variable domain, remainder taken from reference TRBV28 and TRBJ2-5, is DVKVTQSSRYLVKRTGEKVFLECVQDMDHENMFWYRQDPGLGLRLIYFSYDVKMKEKGDIPEGYSVSREKKERFSLILESASTNQTSMYLCASRLKAGGRTYQETQYFGPGTRLLVL.

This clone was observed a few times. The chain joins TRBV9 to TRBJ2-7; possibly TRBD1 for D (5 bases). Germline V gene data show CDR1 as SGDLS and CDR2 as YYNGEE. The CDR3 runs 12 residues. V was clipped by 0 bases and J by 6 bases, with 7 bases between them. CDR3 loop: CASSVGGGEQYF. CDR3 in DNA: TGTGCCAGCAGCGTAGGGGGCGGCGAGCAGTACTTC.

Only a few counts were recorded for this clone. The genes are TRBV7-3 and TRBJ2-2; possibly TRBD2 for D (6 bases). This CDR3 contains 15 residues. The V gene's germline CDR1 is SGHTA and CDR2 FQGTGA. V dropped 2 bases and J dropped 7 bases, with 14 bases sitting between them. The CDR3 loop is CASSLDSGGGGELFF. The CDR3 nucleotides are TGTGCCAGCAGCTTAGATAGCGGAGGAGGCGGGGAGCTGTTTTTT.

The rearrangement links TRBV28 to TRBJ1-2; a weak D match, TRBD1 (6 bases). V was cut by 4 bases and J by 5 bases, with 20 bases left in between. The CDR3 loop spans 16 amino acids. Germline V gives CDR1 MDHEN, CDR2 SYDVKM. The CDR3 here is CASSSPLSGAGYGYTF. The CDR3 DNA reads TGTGCCAGCAGTTCACCCCTATCGGGGGCTGGGTATGGCTACACCTTC.

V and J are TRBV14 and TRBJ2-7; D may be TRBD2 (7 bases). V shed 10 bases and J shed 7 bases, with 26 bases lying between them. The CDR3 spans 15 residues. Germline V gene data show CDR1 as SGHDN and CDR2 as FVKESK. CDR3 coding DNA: TGTGCCACCACCCCTTTCGGGGGGCAGAGATGGGAGCAGTACTTC. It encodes CATTPFGGQRWEQYF.

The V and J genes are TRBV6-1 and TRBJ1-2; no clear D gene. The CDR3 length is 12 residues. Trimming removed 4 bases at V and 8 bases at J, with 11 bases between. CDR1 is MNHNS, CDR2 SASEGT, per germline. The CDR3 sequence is CASSGPGLGYTF. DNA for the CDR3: TGTGCCAGCAGTGGTCCTGGCTTGGGCTACACCTTC.

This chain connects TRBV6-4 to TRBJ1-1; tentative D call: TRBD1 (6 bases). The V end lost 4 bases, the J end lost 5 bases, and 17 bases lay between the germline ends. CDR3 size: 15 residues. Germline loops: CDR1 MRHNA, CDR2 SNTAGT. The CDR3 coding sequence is TGTGCCAGCAGTGCCCGAGAGGGGCAGGGGACTGAAGCTTTCTTT. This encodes CASSAREGQGTEAFF.

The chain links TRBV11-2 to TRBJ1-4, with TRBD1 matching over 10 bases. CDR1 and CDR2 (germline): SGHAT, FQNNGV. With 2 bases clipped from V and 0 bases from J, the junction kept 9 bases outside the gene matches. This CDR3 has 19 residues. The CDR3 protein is CASSLHRTGGTPTNEKLFF. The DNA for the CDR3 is TGTGCCAGCAGCTTACATCGGACAGGGGGGACCCCAACTAATGAAAAACTGTTTTTT.

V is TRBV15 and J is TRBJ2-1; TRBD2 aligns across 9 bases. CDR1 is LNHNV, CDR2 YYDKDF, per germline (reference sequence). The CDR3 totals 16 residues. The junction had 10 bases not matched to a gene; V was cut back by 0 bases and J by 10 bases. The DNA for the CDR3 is TGTGCCACCAGCAGAGATGTGGCGGGGGGGTTCGAGGAGCAGTTCTTC. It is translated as CATSRDVAGGFEEQFF.

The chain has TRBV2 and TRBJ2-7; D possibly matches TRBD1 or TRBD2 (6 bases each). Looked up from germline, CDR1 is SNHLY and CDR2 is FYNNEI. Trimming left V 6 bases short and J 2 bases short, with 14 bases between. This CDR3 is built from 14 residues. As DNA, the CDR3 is TGTGCCAGCAGATTCGAGGGGGAGGCCTACGAGCAGTACTTC. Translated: CASRFEGEAYEQYF. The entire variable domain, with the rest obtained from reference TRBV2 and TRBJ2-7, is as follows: EPEVTQTPSHQVTQMGQEVILRCVPISNHLYFYWYRQILGQKVEFLVSFYNNEISEKSEIFDDQFSVERPDGSNFTLKIRSTKLEDSAMYFCASRFEGEAYEQYFGPGTRLTVT.

CDR3 in DNA: TGTGCCAGCAGTGTCGGCGGGGCCCCCCAAGAGACCCAGTACTTC. Its translation is CASSVGGAPQETQYF. J is TRBJ2-5 and V is TRBV6-1, with a possible D match to TRBD2 (6 bases). V lost 4 bases and J 1 base, leaving 13 bases between the germline ends. The CDR3 is 15 amino acids. CDR1 is MNHNS, CDR2 SASEGT, per germline.

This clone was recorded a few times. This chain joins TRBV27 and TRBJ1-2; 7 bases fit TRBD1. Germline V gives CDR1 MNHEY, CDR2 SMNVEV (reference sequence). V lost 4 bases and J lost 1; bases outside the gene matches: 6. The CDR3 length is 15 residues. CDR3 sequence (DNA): TGTGCCAGCAGTTATTCAGGGGGGAGTAACTATGGCTACACCTTC. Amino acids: CASSYSGGSNYGYTF.

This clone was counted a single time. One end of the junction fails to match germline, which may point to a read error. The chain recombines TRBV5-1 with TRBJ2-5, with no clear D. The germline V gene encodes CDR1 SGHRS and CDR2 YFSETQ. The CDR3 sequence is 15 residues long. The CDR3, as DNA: TGCGCCAGCAGCTTGGTCCGGCCAGCAAGAGAGGCCCAGTACTTC. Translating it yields CASSLVRPAREAQYF.

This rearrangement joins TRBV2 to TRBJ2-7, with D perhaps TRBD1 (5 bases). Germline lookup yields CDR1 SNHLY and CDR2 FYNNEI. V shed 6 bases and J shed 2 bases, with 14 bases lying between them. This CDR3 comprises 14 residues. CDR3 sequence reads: CASRVGDSPYEQYF. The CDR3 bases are TGTGCCAGCAGGGTAGGAGACAGCCCCTACGAGCAGTACTTC.

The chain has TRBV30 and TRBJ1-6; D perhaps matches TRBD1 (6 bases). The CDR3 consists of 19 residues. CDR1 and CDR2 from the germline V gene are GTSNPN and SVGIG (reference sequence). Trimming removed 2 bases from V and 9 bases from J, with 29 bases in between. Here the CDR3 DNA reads TGTGCCTGGAGTCAGGACAGAAGCCTCGGGAGGGCGGTTTTTTCACCCCTCCACTTT. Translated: CAWSQDRSLGRAVFSPLHF.

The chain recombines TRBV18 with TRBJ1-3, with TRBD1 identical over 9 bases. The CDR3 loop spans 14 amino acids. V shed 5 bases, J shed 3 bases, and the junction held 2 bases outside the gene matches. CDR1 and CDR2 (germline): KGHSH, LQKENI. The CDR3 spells CASSTGQGGNTIYF. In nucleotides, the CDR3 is TGTGCCAGCTCAACGGGACAGGGTGGAAACACCATATATTTT. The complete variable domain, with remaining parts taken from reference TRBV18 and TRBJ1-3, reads NAGVMQNPRHLVRRRGQEARLRCSPMKGHSHVYWYRQLPEEGLKFMVYLQKENIIDESGMPKERFSAEFPKEGPSILRIQQVVRGDSAAYFCASSTGQGGNTIYFGEGSWLTVV.

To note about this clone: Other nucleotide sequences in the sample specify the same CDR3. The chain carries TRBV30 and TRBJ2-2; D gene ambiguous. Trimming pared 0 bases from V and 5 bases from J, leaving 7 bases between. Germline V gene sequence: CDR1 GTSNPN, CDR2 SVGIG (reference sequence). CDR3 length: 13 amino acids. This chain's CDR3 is CAWSVRRTGELFF. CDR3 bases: TGTGCCTGGAGTGTACGTAGAACCGGGGAGCTGTTTTTT.

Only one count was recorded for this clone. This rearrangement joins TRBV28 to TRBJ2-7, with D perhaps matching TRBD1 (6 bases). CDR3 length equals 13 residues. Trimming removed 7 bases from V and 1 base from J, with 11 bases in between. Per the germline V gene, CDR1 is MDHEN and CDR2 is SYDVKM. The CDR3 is CASTTTGSYEQYF. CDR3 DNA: TGTGCCAGCACCACGACAGGTTCCTACGAGCAGTACTTC.